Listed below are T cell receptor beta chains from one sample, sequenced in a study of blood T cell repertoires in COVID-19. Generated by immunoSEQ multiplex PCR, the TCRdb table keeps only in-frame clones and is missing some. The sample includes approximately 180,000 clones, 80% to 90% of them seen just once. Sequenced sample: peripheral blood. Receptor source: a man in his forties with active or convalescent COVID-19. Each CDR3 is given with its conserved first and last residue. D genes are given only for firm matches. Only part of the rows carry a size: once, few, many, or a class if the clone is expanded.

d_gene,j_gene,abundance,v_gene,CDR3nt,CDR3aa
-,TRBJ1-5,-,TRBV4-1,TGCGCCAGCAGCCAAGATGGAATTGACACAGCTAGCAATCAGCCCCAGCATTTT,CASSQDGIDTASNQPQHF
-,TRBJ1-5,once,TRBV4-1,TGCGCCAGCAGTCGAAGGGGTTGGGAATCGGCCGGGCCCCAGCATTTT,CASSRRGWESAGPQHF
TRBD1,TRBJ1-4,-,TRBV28,TGTGCCAGCAGCCCCCGGACAGGGGAGCGTGAAAAACTGTTTTTT,CASSPRTGEREKLFF
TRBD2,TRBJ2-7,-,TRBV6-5,TGTGCCGCCGAGTGGGGGGGCTCCTACGAGCAGTACTTC,CAAEWGGSYEQYF
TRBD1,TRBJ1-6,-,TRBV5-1,TGCGCCAGCAGCTTGGGGGGACAGGGGTCTGGTAATTCACCCCTCCACTTT,CASSLGGQGSGNSPLHF
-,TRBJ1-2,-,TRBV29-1,TGCAGCGTGGCGGCGCCAGAGAATGGCTACACCTTC,CSVAAPENGYTF
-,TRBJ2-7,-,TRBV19,TGTGCCAGTAGTACAACAGGTCGAAAGTACTTC,CASSTTGRKYF
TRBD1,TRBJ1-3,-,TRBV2,TGTGCCAGCACCGGGACAGGGACGTCTGGAAACACCATATATTTT,CASTGTGTSGNTIYF
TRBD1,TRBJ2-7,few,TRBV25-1,TGTGCCAGCAGTCGATCGGGACAGAGCTCCTACGAGCAGTACTTC,CASSRSGQSSYEQYF
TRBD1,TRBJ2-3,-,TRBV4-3,TGCGCCAGCAGCCCCGACAGGGGGCATGAAGATACGCAGTATTTT,CASSPDRGHEDTQYF
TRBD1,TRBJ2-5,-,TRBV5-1,TGCGCCAGCAGCCGGGCCCCGGACAGGGGAGAGACCCAGTACTTC,CASSRAPDRGETQYF